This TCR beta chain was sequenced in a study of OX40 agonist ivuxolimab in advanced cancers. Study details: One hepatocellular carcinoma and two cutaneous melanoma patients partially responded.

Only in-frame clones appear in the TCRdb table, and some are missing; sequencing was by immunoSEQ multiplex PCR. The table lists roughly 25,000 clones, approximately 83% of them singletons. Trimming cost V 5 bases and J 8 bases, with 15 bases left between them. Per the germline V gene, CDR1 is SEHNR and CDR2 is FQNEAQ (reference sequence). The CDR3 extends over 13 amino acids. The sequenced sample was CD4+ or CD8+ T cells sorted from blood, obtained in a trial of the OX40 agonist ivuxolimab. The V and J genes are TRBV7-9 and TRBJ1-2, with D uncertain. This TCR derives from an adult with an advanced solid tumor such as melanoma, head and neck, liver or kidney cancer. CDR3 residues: CASSPPRPSGYTF. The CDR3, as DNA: TGTGCCAGCAGCCCTCCCAGGCCCAGCGGCTACACCTTC.